A single sample gave rise to the 18 T cell receptor beta chains below, sequenced in a study of blood T cell repertoires in COVID-19. Only in-frame clones appear in the TCRdb table, and some are missing; sequencing was by immunoSEQ multiplex PCR. The sample includes 270,000 or so clones, under 90% of them seen just once. Sequenced input: peripheral blood. These receptors were obtained from a woman younger than 45 with COVID-19, enrolled during active disease.

The chain combines TRBV19 with TRBJ2-4; D is perhaps TRBD2 (5 bases). Germline CDR1 and CDR2: LNHDA and SQIVND (reference sequence). Deletions cut 5 bases from V and 1 base from J, with 12 bases between. This CDR3 has 15 residues. DNA of the CDR3: TGTGCCAGTAGTCTACAATCTAGCGCCAAAAACATTCAGTACTTC. Its protein is CASSLQSSAKNIQYF.

Only a few counts were recorded for this clone. This chain links TRBV28 with TRBJ1-2, with a tentative D call TRBD1 (6 bases). Germline V gene sequence: CDR1 MDHEN, CDR2 SYDVKM. CDR3 size: 13 residues. V was pared by 5 bases and J by 4 bases, with 11 bases between. CDR3 region: CASSTGNGYGYTF. The CDR3 DNA reads as TGTGCCAGCAGTACAGGGAACGGCTATGGCTACACCTTC.

J is TRBJ1-5 and V is TRBV5-5, with 7 bases that match TRBD1. V lost 1 base to trimming and J lost 5 bases; unmatched junction nucleotides: 3. CDR3 length: 14 amino acids. Germline lookup yields CDR1 SGHKS and CDR2 YYEKEE (reference sequence). This CDR3 reads CASSLWQGDQPQHF. CDR3 DNA: TGTGCCAGCAGCTTGTGGCAGGGGGATCAGCCCCAGCATTTT.

This chain links TRBV27 with TRBJ1-1, with a weak D call TRBD1 (6 bases). V gave up 9 bases and J gave up 1 base, with 15 bases separating them. From germline, CDR1 is MNHEY and CDR2 SMNVEV (reference sequence). CDR3 size: 14 residues. CDR3 DNA: TGTGCCAGAACCTTGGACAGTCAGAACACTGAAGCTTTCTTT. It codes for CARTLDSQNTEAFF.

Here the CDR3 DNA reads TGTGCCAGCAGTTCCACAGGGGCCTACGAGCAGTACTTC. It is translated as CASSSTGAYEQYF. V and J are TRBV27 and TRBJ2-7; 7 nucleotides align to TRBD1. CDR1 and CDR2 (germline): MNHEY, SMNVEV (reference sequence). The CDR3 has 13 residues. V lost 4 bases to trimming and J lost 2 bases; unmatched junction nucleotides: 2.

This chain uses TRBV2 with TRBJ1-1; D possibly corresponds to TRBD1 (5 bases). The CDR3 totals 15 residues. From germline, CDR1 is SNHLY and CDR2 FYNNEI. V dropped 3 bases and J dropped 7 bases, with 18 bases sitting between them. This chain's CDR3 is CASSEAGGALGEAFF. The CDR3 nucleotides are TGTGCCAGCAGTGAGGCGGGAGGGGCTTTAGGTGAAGCTTTCTTT.

This chain links TRBV25-1 with TRBJ2-1; TRBD2 aligns across 11 bases. This CDR3 has 15 residues. Germline values: CDR1 MGHDK, CDR2 SYGVNS. Trimming cost V 1 base and J 7 bases; bases outside gene matches: 3. Written as DNA, the CDR3 is TGTGCCAGCAGTGAATTTAGCGGGGGGGCAAATGAGCAGTTCTTC. This gives the protein CASSEFSGGANEQFF.

The CDR3 is CASSLDGRLTGNTIYF. The CDR3 bases are TGTGCCAGCAGCTTAGATGGCAGACTGACTGGAAACACCATATATTTT. The chain combines TRBV11-3 with TRBJ1-3, with D hard to call. Germline CDR1 is SGHNT and CDR2 is YENEEA. Trimming removed 0 bases at V and 2 bases at J, with 11 bases between. The CDR3 is 16 residues long.

There are a few counts of this clone. The chain links TRBV7-8 to TRBJ1-1; 9 bases agree with TRBD1. CDR1 and CDR2 from the germline V gene are SGHVS and FQNEAQ. Unmatched junction bases numbered 6, after V lost 5 bases and J lost 2 bases. This CDR3 is 15 amino acids long. The CDR3, as DNA: TGTGCCAGCAGCGAACAGGGGGCTTACAACACTGAAGCTTTCTTT. This sequence encodes CASSEQGAYNTEAFF.

This chain uses TRBV5-4 with TRBJ1-2; 10 bases match TRBD1. Germline values: CDR1 SGHNT, CDR2 YYREEE (reference sequence). The CDR3 extends over 15 amino acids. V trimming: 0 bases; J trimming: 9 bases; junction bases outside the gene matches: 8. CDR3 DNA sequence: TGTGCCAGCAGCTTGGTCGTAGACAGGGGGCTGAGCTACACCTTC. This sequence encodes CASSLVVDRGLSYTF.

CDR3 DNA sequence: TGTGCCAGCAAGGGAGAAGGACAGTTACCTCATGAGCAGTTCTTC. Protein product: CASKGEGQLPHEQFF. The chain couples TRBV5-4 to TRBJ2-1; maybe TRBD1 (6 bases). Per germline, CDR1 SGHNT and CDR2 YYREEE (reference sequence). Trimming took 6 bases from V and 8 from J, leaving 21 bases between them. This CDR3 is 15 amino acids long.

The rearrangement joins TRBV7-9 to TRBJ2-3, with 8 bases fitting TRBD2. After removal of 5 bases from V and 2 bases from J, the junction contained 12 bases not matched to a gene. The CDR3 extends over 17 amino acids. The germline gives CDR1 SEHNR, CDR2 FQNEAQ (reference sequence). This CDR3 reads CASSLSFGGGITDTQYF. DNA of the CDR3: TGTGCCAGCAGCCTTTCATTTGGCGGGGGGATCACAGATACGCAGTATTTT. Complete variable domain (other parts from reference TRBV7-9 and TRBJ2-3): DTGVSQNPRHKITKRGQNVTFRCDPISEHNRLYWYRQTLGQGPEFLTYFQNEAQLEKSRLLSDRFSAERPKGSFSTLEIQRTEQGDSAMYLCASSLSFGGGITDTQYFGPGTRLTVL.

The chain employs TRBV2 and TRBJ1-2, with D unresolved. The ends were cut back, 1 base at V and 8 bases at J, with 14 bases in the middle. Germline values: CDR1 SNHLY, CDR2 FYNNEI. CDR3 length: 14 amino acids. DNA of the CDR3: TGTGCCAGCAGTGAAGGGGCGGGGAGTTGGGGCTACACCTTC. This encodes CASSEGAGSWGYTF. Variable domain in full (rest from reference TRBV2 and TRBJ1-2): EPEVTQTPSHQVTQMGQEVILRCVPISNHLYFYWYRQILGQKVEFLVSFYNNEISEKSEIFDDQFSVERPDGSNFTLKIRSTKLEDSAMYFCASSEGAGSWGYTFGSGTRLTVV.

The chain links TRBV4-1 to TRBJ2-1; D is unclear. Trimming took 1 base from V and 6 from J, leaving 7 bases between them. The CDR3 has 13 residues. CDR1 and CDR2 (germline): MGHRA, YSYEKL. The CDR3 loop is CASSQGASNEQFF. The CDR3 DNA is TGCGCCAGCAGCCAAGGGGCCAGCAATGAGCAGTTCTTC.

The gene calls are TRBV9 and TRBJ1-3; tentatively, D is TRBD1 (5 bases). The V gene lost 4 bases and the J gene lost 0 bases, with 17 bases spanning the gap. The CDR3 extends over 17 amino acids. Germline V gives CDR1 SGDLS, CDR2 YYNGEE. The CDR3 is CASSSWGGLTSGNTIYF. DNA for the CDR3: TGTGCCAGCAGCTCCTGGGGGGGACTCACCTCTGGAAACACCATATATTTT.

This clone was observed a few times. The chain couples TRBV10-1 to TRBJ2-7; 7 bases align to TRBD2. The CDR3 extends over 13 amino acids. CDR1 and CDR2 from the germline V gene are WNHNN and SYGVQD (reference sequence). The trim removed 5 bases at V and 4 bases at J, leaving 5 bases unmatched. CDR3 amino acids: CASSSGVPYEQYF. DNA for the CDR3: TGCGCCAGCAGTAGCGGGGTCCCTTACGAGCAGTACTTC.

The rearrangement links TRBV6-1 to TRBJ1-1, with 8 nucleotides matching TRBD1. The CDR3 extends over 14 amino acids. Germline-derived CDR1 and CDR2 are MNHNS and SASEGT. V shed 5 bases, J shed 6 bases, and the junction held 8 bases outside the gene matches. This chain's CDR3 is CASSFDRGGAEAFF. Written as DNA, the CDR3 is TGTGCCAGCAGTTTCGACAGGGGTGGCGCTGAAGCTTTCTTT.

V usage is TRBV7-9 and J usage is TRBJ2-5, with D tentatively TRBD2 (5 bases). This CDR3 comprises 19 residues. Trimming took 3 bases from V and 4 from J, leaving 27 bases between them. Germline CDR1 SEHNR, CDR2 FQNEAQ (reference sequence). The CDR3 loop is CASSFSPTLRQLVLETQYF. The CDR3 DNA sequence: TGTGCCAGCAGCTTTAGCCCAACCCTCCGGCAACTAGTTCTAGAGACCCAGTACTTC.